This T cell receptor beta chain comes out of a study of T cells in women clearing cervical HPV infection. Looking at the study overall: Control women cleared a single incident HPV16 infection within 12 months.

Worth noting for this clone: What it binds is not known. Read sequence stops 3 residues before the CDR3 end, and the germline J gene provides the missing end.

The study, taken as a whole, reports: A classifier using richness and V gene abundances reached an AUC of around 0.81.

Only in-frame clones appear in the TCRdb table, and some are missing; sequencing was by immunoSEQ multiplex PCR. The sample totals about 39,000 clones. Trimming shortened V by 6 bases and J by 2 bases, and 13 bases separated the two germline ends. From germline, CDR1 is MNHNS and CDR2 SASEGT. The CDR3 is 14 residues long. The rearrangement joins TRBV6-1 to TRBJ1-1; maybe TRBD1 (6 bases). The source of this sequence is a woman aged 18 to 75 with a cervical HPV16 infection that either progressed to CIN3+ or cleared (not recorded which). Input material: blood buffy coat. CDR3 bases read: TGTGCCAGCAGAGAAATGACAGGCAACACTGAA. Amino acid sequence: CASREMTGNTE. The full CDR3 reads CASREMTGNTEAFF.